This T cell receptor (beta chain) is from a study of human T cells and chemical hapten exposure. Study context: Women made up most patients, who had alopecia areata, totalis or universalis.

Using its own MiXCR run on the RACE reads, TCRdb lists one record per CDR3 protein. Of some 350,000 distinct CDR3 sequences listed, roughly 6.9% are singletons. The CDR3 is made up of 17 amino acids. Germline V gene lookup returns CDR1 LGHNA and CDR2 YSLEER. J gave up 6 bases and V 4 bases, and 14 bases lay outside the gene matches. Time point denoted: patch test 1, 2 weeks after DPC sensitization. Treatment here: therapeutic diphenylcyclopropenone sensitization with weekly scalp DPC. This clonotype was observed at least ten times. The sequences come from whole blood, collected in connection with sensitization to the hapten diphenylcyclopropenone (DPC). This chain connects TRBV4-3 to TRBJ2-2; TRBD2 aligns across 7 bases. This TCR came from a woman under 30 with alopecia areata. Some clones in this sample may be carry-over from other donors' samples. This CDR3 is CASSPNGLGDLAGELFF. The CDR3 DNA reads as TGCGCCAGCAGCCCGAACGGACTAGGGGATCTCGCCGGGGAGCTGTTTTTT.